Detailed here is one T cell receptor beta chain. Its antigen remains undetermined. No per-base quality is available; no much larger clone lies one base away. Library preparation used the immunoSEQ multiplex PCR assay. The multiplex PCR relied on a mix of 60 forward primers for TCR Vbeta segments and 13 reverse primers for TCR Jbeta segments. The CDR3 region of rearranged TCR beta genes was amplified from genomic DNA with a multiplex PCR assay. On the Illumina HiSeq System, the amplified TCR beta libraries were sequenced as 87-base-pair reads. The study's own analysis went as follows. A later analysis tallied roughly 80 million unique TCR beta chains across the approximately 670 repertoires, and about 10 million of those chains were shared by two or more donors. A nearest-neighbor algorithm error-corrected the raw reads and collapsed the reads into unique sequences, merging closely related sequences to remove PCR and sequencing errors. Alignment of CDR3 sequences to IMGT reference sequences was used to assign V, D and J gene segments. For a sequence to be retained, at least a six-nucleotide match to both a V gene segment and a J gene segment was required. A rearrangement was called productive if the CDR3 had no stop codons and remained in frame with V and J, and every other rearrangement was called non-productive. Following IMGT convention, CDR3 was defined as the stretch from the second conserved V-encoded cysteine to the conserved J-encoded phenylalanine. The earlier analysis of 500 to 750 of the donors excluded any sequence lacking an unambiguous match to a single V gene segment. An earlier analysis of 587 of the donors classified V segments as functional when productive rearrangements were above 56.7% and as segregating when the standard deviation between donors was above 5%. To diagnose cytomegalovirus status from the catalog of TCR beta chain sequences, a statistical classification framework was built. In a later analysis, V and J genes were assigned by comparing TCR nucleotide sequences against IMGT/GENE-DB human TR gene sequences. Using the TCRdist pipeline, a later analysis assigned CDR3 sequences along with most-parsimonious VDJ recombination scenarios. In a later analysis, each TCR beta chain was defined by its CDR3 amino acid sequence together with its V-gene family, and reads without a unique V-gene family were excluded. As a way to deal with suspected cross-contamination and a sequencing artifact, a later analysis dropped 450 to 700 nucleotide sequences that were highly shared and had low generation probability. A later analysis calculated a clonal expansion index for each public chain from normalized within-repertoire ranks of inferred template counts. In a later analysis, generation probabilities were computed with a VDJ recombination model fitted to out-of-frame rearrangements, and the resulting probabilities were checked against IGoR. A later analysis scored TCR-TCR, TCR-HLA and TCR-CMV co-occurrence with hypergeometric tests, applying a repertoire-size bias correction to TCR pairs. False discovery rates were estimated in a later analysis by permuting HLA or CMV assignments 20 times. In a later analysis, co-occurring TCRs were grouped using DBSCAN, with TCRdist sequence similarity added in when clustering inside HLA-allele-positive subsets. For co-occurrence clustering, repertoires with fewer than 30,000 or more than 120,000 public chains were excluded, along with five repertoires with anomalous nucleotide sharing. Here the immuneACCESS table is served through TCRdb, limited to in-frame sequences with V and J called. Missing clones are a known gap in these copies; in checked studies unresolved V genes cover under half, and the rest lacks a known reason. The V and J calls and clone size were taken over from that table, and D and trimming were inferred from the DNA. The sample table shows tens of thousands of clones, and more than 80% are seen once. The ten largest account for over 2.5% of the sample.

V sheds 1 base and J sheds 2 bases, leaving 11 bases between their ends. Sequences LNHDA (CDR1) and SQIVND (CDR2) are obtained from the germline V gene (reference sequence). Reading from cysteine to phenylalanine, the CDR3 counts 15 amino acids. This entry keeps only the CDR3 DNA: 45 bases, framed from base 1. The cohort consisted of 666 healthy bone marrow donors. At the time of sampling, all cohort members were nominally healthy, though unrecorded immune exposures were likely present. The donor was CMV seronegative and was included in the group of a few hundred seronegative cohort members. Each donor provided a peripheral blood sample, and peripheral blood mononuclear cells were used for TCR beta sequencing. The Qiagen DNeasy Blood Extraction Kit was used to extract genomic DNA from the blood cell samples. This entry comes from a study of cytomegalovirus exposure and HLA in healthy donors (dated by TCRdb to about 2017). Looking at the study overall: In an earlier analysis of around 540 of the donors, approximately 260 Gb of sequence data and about 110 million unique TCR beta sequences from roughly 200 million T cells were reported. An early release that covered some 630 HLA-typed donors contained around 300 gigabases of sequencing data and tens of millions of unique TCR sequences. Among the roughly 400 genotyped donors, around 81% belonged to the genetic ancestry cluster associated with self-reported Caucasian donors. The study aimed to test whether signatures of past pathogen exposure could be identified by cataloging public T cell receptors. The T cell repertoires of roughly 660 subjects were profiled by immunosequencing and related to cytomegalovirus serostatus. In addition to the first cohort of around 670 subjects, a separate validation cohort of some 120 different subjects was used. The study combined high-throughput TCR immunosequencing, statistical association of individual TCRs with disease status, and machine learning to predict cytomegalovirus infection status. A later analysis re-examined previously published TCR beta repertoires from roughly 720 donors and added high-resolution HLA genotyping to investigate patterns of TCR occurrence. Rather than using new phenotypic data, the later analysis identified candidate immune exposures from TCR beta sequences and from how often those sequences occurred across donors. An earlier analysis of several hundred of the donors applied high-throughput TCR beta sequencing to assess whether each TCR beta V gene segment acted as functional or pseudogenic. Donor age, sex, ethnicity and CMV serostatus were compiled together with the repertoire data. Genome-wide SNP genotypes for about 65% of the roughly 700 donors were used in a later genetic analysis, which treated that subset as a discovery cohort. All discovery cohort repertoires had been generated using a single sequencing platform. Both class I and class II loci were covered by HLA typing, at four-digit resolution. Typing coverage differed by locus: A, B, C, DRB1 and DQB1 were typed in about 620-630 donors, DQA1 in 500 to 550, DPA1 in over 600, and DPB1 in roughly 470. Because of strong linkage in the cohort, 4 to 6 DR-DQ haplotypes were treated as single units for association and clustering. Across some 400 genotyped donors of the cohort, an average of approximately 240,000 unique TCR beta nucleotide sequences per donor were sequenced, and about a sixth of those sequences were non-productive.

The paper as a whole reports these results and caveats: Because some donors lacked HLA typing at each locus, the association tests relied only on the typed subset. A total of 164 TCR beta chains were listed by the study as associated with cytomegalovirus. For the cohort, immune exposure information was limited to CMV serostatus. A further reported finding was that TCR beta sequences accurately predicted the HLA-A and HLA-B alleles for most subjects in the first cohort. Assigning TCR associations to individual alleles was difficult when HLA alleles, especially DR and DQ, strongly co-occurred. Correlated functional status among segregating V segments might be attributable to linkage disequilibrium, but an unknown experimental factor could not be ruled out. Most CMV-associated TCR beta chains appeared to be HLA-restricted in a later analysis, and the HLA associations seemed to be driven largely by CMV exposure. The classifier was reported to diagnose cytomegalovirus status with high specificity and sensitivity in both the original cohort and the validation cohort. A later analysis found that HLA-associated TCR beta chains were more clonally expanded and had lower generation probabilities than equally common non-associated chains. This cohort had only TCR beta chains sequenced, and the lack of alpha or paired-chain data limited which features could be detected. According to a later genetic analysis, donors in an Asian-associated ancestry cluster had fewer N-insertions in productive TCRs than the approximately 610-donor mean. In vitro tests confirmed that a few of the cytomegalovirus-associated TCR beta chains recognize cytomegalovirus antigens. According to a later analysis, parvovirus B19, influenza, CMV and Epstein-Barr virus appeared linked to several top co-occurrence clusters. While some public TCRs were present in many individuals, most TCR sequences turned up only very rarely across donors. In a later analysis, 15,000 to 20,000 TCR beta sequences were associated with specific HLA alleles at a false discovery rate of 0.05. A group of highly shared sequence variants was considered likely to be a technical artifact of the sequencing pipeline. An association between a missense DCLRE1C variant and V-gene and J-gene trimming of TCR beta chains was found in a later genetic analysis and replicated in an independent cohort. The authors suggested that the approach could potentially be extended to other disease states and immunological phenotypes. In an earlier analysis of approximately 600 of the donors, most TCR beta V segments were observed in productive rearrangements about 90% or about 30% of the time, broadly matching IMGT annotations. According to a later analysis, TCR association rates differed among HLA loci, with DRB1 alleles showing the most associated TCRs and HLA-C alleles showing the fewest. Some IMGT-functional V segments, including TRBV6-2 and TRBV6-3, could not be told apart with the 87-base-pair reads, so those segments were excluded. Seventeen rarely observed V segments, including chromosome 9 orphons, were excluded from the earlier analysis of just under 600 of the donors because counts were too low. Roughly uniform sequencing depth across donors was assumed in presence/absence analyses, although this assumption may not hold.

This chain joins TRBV19 to TRBJ1-2; the D gene assignment is ambiguous. The clonotype comes from a woman in her 30s in good health and CMV-seronegative. Sequences were obtained from PBMCs. The DNA sequence follows: TGTGCCAGTAGTATAGGTCAGATAAACAACTATGGCTACACCTTC. Translated, it gives CASSIGQINNYGYTF.